These 20 T cell receptor beta chains were all obtained from the same sample, sequenced in a study of low-dose radiotherapy and immunotherapy resistance in tumors. TRAV and TRBV primers primed cDNA for both TCRalpha and TCRbeta. The PCR that amplified TCRs ran for 20 to 25 cycles, relying on a constant-region primer and a V-primer adapter. From the reads, TCRdb called clonotypes with MiXCR, one entry per CDR3 protein. Among about 44,000 distinct CDR3 sequences listed, less than 30% were seen once. Regarding time point: after trial treatment. Treatment given: LDRT plus nivolumab, ipilimumab, low-dose cyclophosphamide and aspirin (RACIN trial). The sequences come from PBMCs, collected after low-dose radiotherapy plus immunotherapy. Source of these receptors: a male donor with prostate cancer.

With regard to this clonotype: A far bigger clonotype differs at one base, so this is likely a read error. This chain's CDR3 is CSASGGDSYNEQYF. The CDR3 region has the DNA TGCAGCGCCTCAGGAGGGGATTCCTACAATGAGCAGTACTTC. The chain uses TRBV29-1 and TRBJ2-5; TRBD2 is a possible D gene (6 bases). The germline V gene has CDR1 SQVTM and CDR2 ANQGSEA. The V gene lost 7 bases and the J gene lost 11 bases, with 26 bases spanning the gap. This CDR3 spans 14 amino acids.

At least ten counts were recorded for this clonotype. The V call is TRBV28, the J call TRBJ2-7, with D perhaps given as TRBD1 or TRBD2 (6 bases each). The CDR3 sequence is 16 residues long. The V gene's germline CDR1 is MDHEN and CDR2 SYDVKM. V was shortened by 3 bases and J by 6 bases, with 21 bases between the two germline ends. CDR3: CASSLLISGGPREQYF. CDR3 DNA: TGTGCCAGCAGTTTGCTAATCTCCGGGGGCCCTCGCGAGCAGTACTTC. Filled out from reference TRBV28 and TRBJ2-7, the complete variable domain reads DVKVTQSSRYLVKRTGEKVFLECVQDMDHENMFWYRQDPGLGLRLIYFSYDVKMKEKGDIPEGYSVSREKKERFSLILESASTNQTSMYLCASSLLISGGPREQYFGPGTRLTVT.

This clonotype was seen many times. The V call is TRBV5-1, the J call TRBJ2-1; TRBD2 aligns across 8 bases. Germline V gene data show CDR1 as SGHRS and CDR2 as YFSETQ. CDR3 length: 16 residues. V trimming: 3 bases; J trimming: 5 bases; junction bases outside the gene matches: 10. The CDR3 nucleotides read TGCGCCAGCAGCTACGATAGCGGGAAGGTCAACAATGAGCAGTTCTTC. As protein: CASSYDSGKVNNEQFF.

This clonotype is termed medium-sized. The gene calls are TRBV4-1 and TRBJ1-1; TRBD1 matches 7 bases. V lost 5 bases, J lost 10 bases, and 10 bases stayed unmatched. The CDR3 is made up of 13 amino acids. CDR1 is MGHRA and CDR2 is YSYEKL in the germline V gene. The CDR3 bases are TGCGCCAGCAGCAGAACAGGGGATAGTAGAGCTTTCTTT. Residues: CASSRTGDSRAFF.

There are many counts of this clonotype. The chain is built from TRBV15 and TRBJ2-5; either TRBD1 or TRBD2 may fit D (5 bases each). The ends were cut back, 3 bases at V and 5 bases at J, with 19 bases in the middle. Germline V gene sequence: CDR1 LNHNV, CDR2 YYDKDF (reference sequence). The CDR3 is made up of 16 amino acids. CDR3 sequence (DNA): TGTGCCACCAGCAGCGACCGGGAAGACCGGGGCGAGACCCAGTACTTC. It codes for CATSSDREDRGETQYF.

This clonotype was detected many times. V usage is TRBV2 and J usage is TRBJ2-2; no reliable D call. There are 14 residues in the CDR3. Trimming took 0 bases from V and 4 from J, leaving 6 bases between them. The germline V gene has CDR1 SNHLY and CDR2 FYNNEI. The CDR3 DNA reads as TGTGCCAGCAGTGAAGCAGGAGCCACCGGGGAGCTGTTTTTT. Protein: CASSEAGATGELFF. The variable domain in full, with the rest retrieved from reference TRBV2 and TRBJ2-2, is EPEVTQTPSHQVTQMGQEVILRCVPISNHLYFYWYRQILGQKVEFLVSFYNNEISEKSEIFDDQFSVERPDGSNFTLKIRSTKLEDSAMYFCASSEAGATGELFFGEGSRLTVL.

This chain connects TRBV6-5 to TRBJ2-6; D ambiguous. The germline V gene has CDR1 MNHEY and CDR2 SVGAGI. The CDR3 runs to 16 residues. V dropped 5 bases and J dropped 4 bases, with 15 bases sitting between them. The CDR3 nucleotides read TGTGCCAGCAGTGATTCCTCGTTAGCCGGGGCCAACGTCCTGACTTTC. Translated, it gives CASSDSSLAGANVLTF.

At least ten counts were recorded for this clonotype. The rearrangement joins TRBV7-6 to TRBJ1-1, with TRBD1 matching over 7 bases. The CDR3 runs 13 residues. The ends lost 4 bases at V and 11 bases at J; junction bases unmatched: 10. Germline V lookup: CDR1 SGHVS, CDR2 FNYEAQ. CDR3 residues: CASSSTQGVRAFF. The CDR3 nucleotides are TGTGCCAGCAGCTCCACCCAGGGGGTGAGGGCTTTCTTT. The entire variable domain, with the rest obtained from reference TRBV7-6 and TRBJ1-1, is as follows: GAGVSQSPRYKVTKRGQDVALRCDPISGHVSLYWYRQALGQGPEFLTYFNYEAQQDKSGLPNDRFSAERPEGSISTLTIQRTEQRDSAMYRCASSSTQGVRAFFGQGTRLTVV.

Judged by abundance, this clonotype is medium-sized (0.01 to 0.1%). This rearrangement joins TRBV4-2 to TRBJ2-7; D not resolved. CDR1 is LGHNA and CDR2 is YNFKEQ in the germline V gene. The CDR3 is 13 amino acids. Between the trimmed V and J ends, which lost 0 bases and 3 bases, there was a span of 6 bases. The CDR3 region is CASSQEWSYEQYF. As DNA, the CDR3 is TGTGCCAGCAGCCAAGAGTGGAGCTACGAGCAGTACTTC.

The rearrangement links TRBV7-9 to TRBJ1-2, with D tentatively TRBD1 (6 bases). V was clipped by 5 bases and J by 8 bases, with 21 bases between them. This CDR3 has 15 amino acids. CDR1 and CDR2 (germline): SEHNR, FQNEAQ (reference sequence). The CDR3 sequence: CASSPGGARQGGYTF. The CDR3 region has the DNA TGTGCCAGCAGCCCGGGGGGGGCCCGGCAGGGGGGCTACACCTTC.

This clonotype was picked up many times. The chain has TRBV24-1 and TRBJ2-1; TRBD2 agrees at 10 bases. The trim removed 2 bases at V and 5 bases at J, leaving 8 bases unmatched. Germline-derived CDR1 and CDR2 are KGHDR and SFDVKD. The length of the CDR3 is 17 residues. The CDR3 region is CATSDSASGGPNNEQFF. CDR3 nucleotides: TGTGCCACCAGTGATTCCGCTAGCGGGGGACCAAACAATGAGCAGTTCTTC.

This clonotype has at least ten counts. DNA for the CDR3: TGTGCCAGCAGCTTCAGGGACTCCAGGGATACGCAGTATTTT. Protein product: CASSFRDSRDTQYF. The chain couples TRBV2 to TRBJ2-3; a possible D gene is TRBD2 (6 bases). Per germline, CDR1 SNHLY and CDR2 FYNNEI. The CDR3 has 14 amino acids. The germline V and J ends were trimmed by 6 bases and 6 bases, with 16 bases remaining between them.

The gene calls are TRBV29-1 and TRBJ2-5; the match to TRBD1 covers 7 bases. The CDR3 totals 13 residues. V lost 7 bases, J lost 2 bases, and 7 bases stayed unmatched. The germline gives CDR1 SQVTM, CDR2 ANQGSEA. CDR3 protein: CSAEGQVQETQYF. As DNA, the CDR3 is TGCAGCGCCGAAGGACAGGTACAAGAGACCCAGTACTTC.

The chain joins TRBV9 to TRBJ1-2; D is unclear. Germline V CDR1 and CDR2: SGDLS, YYNGEE. This CDR3 is 13 amino acids long. Trimming shortened V by 0 bases and J by 3 bases, and 6 bases separated the two germline ends. In DNA, the CDR3 is TGTGCCAGCAGCGTAGGCGGGGACTATGGCTACACCTTC. Translation: CASSVGGDYGYTF.

The table lists this clonotype with many counts. V gene TRBV27 combines with J gene TRBJ1-2; tentatively, D is TRBD1 (5 bases). The CDR3 sequence is 16 residues long. Germline assignment: CDR1 MNHEY and CDR2 SMNVEV (reference sequence). V shed 7 bases and J shed 2 bases, with 20 bases lying between them. The CDR3 loop is CASKREGPSLNYGYTF. As DNA, the CDR3 is TGTGCCAGCAAGAGGGAGGGGCCCTCCCTGAACTATGGCTACACCTTC.

J is TRBJ2-3 and V is TRBV14; 9 nucleotides agree with TRBD1. J was trimmed by 4 bases and V by 0 bases; bases with no gene match: 8. In germline, CDR1 is SGHDN, CDR2 FVKESK. This CDR3 comprises 17 residues. The CDR3 spells CASSQDTGTGMADTQYF. The CDR3 DNA reads TGTGCCAGCAGCCAAGATACCGGGACAGGGATGGCAGATACGCAGTATTTT.

CDR3 coding DNA: TGTGCCAGCAGCCCCACCTACAGGAGACTGAGCCCCAATCAGCCCCAGCATTTT. It specifies CASSPTYRRLSPNQPQHF. The chain is built from TRBV7-2 and TRBJ1-5, with TRBD1 as a possible D gene (5 bases). Trimming cost V 5 bases and J 3 bases, with 23 bases left between them. Germline-derived CDR1 and CDR2 are SGHTA and FQGNSA. The CDR3 is made up of 18 amino acids.

This clonotype was seen ten or more times. V usage is TRBV28 and J usage is TRBJ1-2; D gene unclear. Germline V gene lookup returns CDR1 MDHEN and CDR2 SYDVKM. Trimming stripped 5 bases from V and 4 bases from J, with 2 bases between. CDR3 length equals 10 residues. As DNA, the CDR3 is TGTGCCAGCAGTCCCTATGGCTACACCTTC. Protein: CASSPYGYTF.

This clonotype was counted ten times or more. This chain links TRBV28 with TRBJ2-7, with D possibly TRBD1 on 5 matching bases. Germline values: CDR1 MDHEN, CDR2 SYDVKM. Trimming left V 6 bases short and J 0 bases short, with 12 bases between. CDR3 size: 14 residues. Here the CDR3 DNA reads TGTGCCAGCAGACCGCAGACAGTCTCCTACGAGCAGTACTTC. Its protein is CASRPQTVSYEQYF.

A remark on this clonotype: This probably arose from a read error, given a far larger clone one base away. The chain carries TRBV29-1 and TRBJ2-1; D is possibly TRBD1 or TRBD2 (7 bases each). V was trimmed by 7 bases and J by 10 bases, leaving 23 bases between them. Germline V gene lookup returns CDR1 SQVTM and CDR2 ANQGSEA. The CDR3 is made up of 14 amino acids. The CDR3 region is CSAANRAQGGEQFF. CDR3 DNA sequence: TGCAGCGCGGCCAACAGGGCCCAGGGGGGGGAGCAGTTCTTC.